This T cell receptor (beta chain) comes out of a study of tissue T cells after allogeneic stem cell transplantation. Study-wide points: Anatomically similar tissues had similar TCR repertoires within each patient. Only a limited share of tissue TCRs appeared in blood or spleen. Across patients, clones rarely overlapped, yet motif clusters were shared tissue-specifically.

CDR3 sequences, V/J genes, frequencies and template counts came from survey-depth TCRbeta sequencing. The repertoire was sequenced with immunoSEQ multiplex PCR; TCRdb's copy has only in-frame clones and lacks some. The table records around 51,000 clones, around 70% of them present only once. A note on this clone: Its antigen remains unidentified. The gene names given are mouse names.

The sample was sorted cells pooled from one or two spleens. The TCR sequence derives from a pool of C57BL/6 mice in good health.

CDR3 sequence reads: CASSQDRNAEQFF. The CDR3 DNA, read in part, is TGTGCCAGCAGCCAAGATCGGAATGCTGAGCAGTTC. The chain carries TRBV2 and TRBJ2-1, with unresolved D. The read halts 1 residue ahead of the CDR3 end, with the missing end drawn from the germline J gene. The germline V and J ends were trimmed by 0 bases and 5 bases, with 5 bases remaining between them. This CDR3 has 13 amino acids. In germline, CDR1 is LGHNA, CDR2 YSYQKL.